These 7 T cell receptor beta chains came from one sample sequenced in a study of cytomegalovirus exposure and HLA in healthy donors. The study ran its PCR with 60 Vbeta and 13 Jbeta primers. Libraries were prepared by immunoSEQ multiplex PCR; TCRdb keeps only in-frame clonotypes and omits some of them. The profile shows around 78,000 clones, 84% of them singletons. Sample: PBMCs. These receptors originate from a woman between 45 and 60 years old in good health and CMV-seronegative.

This sequence joins TRBV5-4 and TRBJ2-1; the match to TRBD2 covers 12 bases. J gave up 9 bases and V 4 bases, and 5 bases lay outside the gene matches. CDR1 is SGHNT and CDR2 is YYREEE in the germline V gene (reference sequence). The CDR3 contains 14 residues. Here the CDR3 DNA reads TGTGCCAGCAGCCTGGGACTAGCGGGTGGTGAGCAGTTCTTC. It yields the protein CASSLGLAGGEQFF.

The chain's CDR3 is CASIKDTGTMNTEAFF. Here the CDR3 DNA reads TGTGCCAGCATCAAGGATACCGGGACAATGAACACTGAAGCTTTCTTT. The chain links TRBV2 to TRBJ1-1; tentatively, D is TRBD1 (6 bases). CDR3 length: 16 residues. In germline, CDR1 is SNHLY, CDR2 FYNNEI. V lost 7 bases to trimming and J lost 0 bases, with 18 bases between them.

The chain couples TRBV9 to TRBJ1-6, with TRBD1 identical over 10 bases. Germline V gene data show CDR1 as SGDLS and CDR2 as YYNGEE. V shed 4 bases, J shed 9 bases, and the junction held 4 bases outside the gene matches. The CDR3 totals 14 residues. The CDR3 bases are TGTGCCAGCAGCAAGACAGGGGGCACTTCACCCCTCCACTTT. Translated, it gives CASSKTGGTSPLHF.

Of note for this clone: A read error may produce the germline difference seen at one junction end. The chain carries TRBV7-7 and TRBJ2-2, with D uncertain. The CDR3 contains 15 residues. Germline V gene data show CDR1 as SSHAT and CDR2 as FNYEAQ (reference sequence). The CDR3 here is CASSLELTNTGELFF. The CDR3 bases are TGTGCTAGCAGCTTGGAGCTGACGAACACCGGGGAGCTGTTTTTT.

As regards this clone: The sample contains more than one DNA sequence encoding this CDR3. This chain uses TRBV5-1 with TRBJ1-4, with 10 positions matching TRBD1. The CDR3 is 16 amino acids. Trimming took 2 bases from V and 0 from J; bases not matched to a gene: 1. In germline, CDR1 is SGHRS, CDR2 YFSETQ. CDR3 nucleotide sequence: TGCGCCAGCAGCTTAGGACAGGGGGCAACTAATGAAAAACTGTTTTTT. This gives the protein CASSLGQGATNEKLFF.

The rearrangement links TRBV25-1 to TRBJ2-7; 8 bases align to TRBD1. The germline V gene has CDR1 MGHDK and CDR2 SYGVNS. After removal of 7 bases from V and 5 bases from J, the junction contained 4 bases not matched to a gene. The CDR3 consists of 12 residues. The CDR3 DNA is TGTGCCAGCACGGACAGGGATCACGAGCAGTACTTC. Residues: CASTDRDHEQYF.

The chain uses TRBV6-5 and TRBJ2-3; D may be TRBD2 (5 bases). Looked up from germline, CDR1 is MNHEY and CDR2 is SVGAGI. The CDR3 is 11 amino acids. Trimming pared 2 bases from V and 11 bases from J, leaving 8 bases between. CDR3: CASSYEGWQYF. The CDR3 DNA follows: TGTGCCAGCAGTTACGAGGGTTGGCAGTATTTT.